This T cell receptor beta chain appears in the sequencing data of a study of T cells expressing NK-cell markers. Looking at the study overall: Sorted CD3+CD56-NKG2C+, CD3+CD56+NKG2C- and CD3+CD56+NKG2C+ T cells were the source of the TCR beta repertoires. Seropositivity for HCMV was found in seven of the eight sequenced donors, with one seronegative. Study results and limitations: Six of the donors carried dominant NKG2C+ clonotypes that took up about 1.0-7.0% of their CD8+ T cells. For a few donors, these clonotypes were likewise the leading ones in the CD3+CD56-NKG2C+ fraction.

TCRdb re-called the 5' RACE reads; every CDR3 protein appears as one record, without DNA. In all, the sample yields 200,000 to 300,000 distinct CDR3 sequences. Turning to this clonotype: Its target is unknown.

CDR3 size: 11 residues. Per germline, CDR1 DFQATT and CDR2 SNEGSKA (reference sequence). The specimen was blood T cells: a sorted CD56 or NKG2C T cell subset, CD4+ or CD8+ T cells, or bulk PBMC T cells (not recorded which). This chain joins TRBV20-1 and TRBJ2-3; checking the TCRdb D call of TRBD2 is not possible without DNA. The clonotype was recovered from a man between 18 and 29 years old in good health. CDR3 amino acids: CSASLPDTQYF.